A single sample is the source of the 8 T cell receptor beta chains below, sequenced in a study of CD4 T cells in relation to SARS-CoV-2 and coronaviruses. Method: immunoSEQ multiplex PCR; TCRdb's copy keeps in-frame clones and lacks some. The table lists fewer than 14,000 clones, approximately 87% of them singletons, with 2.2% in the top ten. The specimen was naive CD4+ T cells from PBMCs. Subset here: naive CD4+ T cells isolated by negative enrichment. The receptors here all came from an adult with COVID-19.

The chain is built from TRBV18 and TRBJ2-7; D gene ambiguous. CDR3 size: 14 residues. Trimming removed 3 bases at V and 7 bases at J, with 16 bases between. Per germline, CDR1 KGHSH and CDR2 LQKENI. The CDR3 protein is CASSPIAAAREQYF. CDR3 bases: TGTGCCAGCTCACCGATCGCGGCGGCGCGGGAGCAGTACTTC. The complete variable domain, with remaining parts taken from reference TRBV18 and TRBJ2-7, reads NAGVMQNPRHLVRRRGQEARLRCSPMKGHSHVYWYRQLPEEGLKFMVYLQKENIIDESGMPKERFSAEFPKEGPSILRIQQVVRGDSAAYFCASSPIAAAREQYFGPGTRLTVT.

J is TRBJ1-3 and V is TRBV18; D is perhaps TRBD1 (5 bases). The CDR3 runs 14 residues. V was clipped by 3 bases and J by 2 bases, with 8 bases between them. CDR1 is KGHSH, CDR2 LQKENI, per germline. The CDR3 nucleotides are TGTGCCAGCTCACCTGGGGGACCTGGAAACACCATATATTTT. Amino acid sequence: CASSPGGPGNTIYF.

The chain links TRBV24-1 to TRBJ1-1, with D unresolved. The length of the CDR3 is 15 residues. Germline V gene sequence: CDR1 KGHDR, CDR2 SFDVKD. V lost 5 bases and J 2 bases, leaving 14 bases between the germline ends. Here the CDR3 reads CATSGATSLNTEAFF. The CDR3 bases are TGTGCCACCAGTGGTGCCACAAGTTTAAACACTGAAGCTTTCTTT.

J is TRBJ2-4 and V is TRBV23-1; D possibly corresponds to TRBD1 (5 bases). TRBV23-1 is an ORF, and what it does is uncertain. The CDR3 runs 15 residues. The V and J ends lost 3 bases and 4 bases respectively, with 13 bases between them. The CDR3 region is CASSHQSTEKNIQYF. The CDR3 coding sequence is TGCGCCAGCAGTCACCAATCGACAGAAAAAAACATTCAGTACTTC.

The sample holds one count of this clone. The V and J genes are TRBV19 and TRBJ2-7; D is unresolved. CDR3 length: 9 residues. In germline, CDR1 is LNHDA, CDR2 SQIVND (reference sequence). The V and J ends lost 5 bases and 12 bases respectively, with 8 bases between them. This CDR3 is CASSPKRYF. The CDR3 region has the DNA TGTGCCAGTAGTCCTAAGAGGTACTTC.

This chain connects TRBV29-1 to TRBJ2-5, with 8 bases matching TRBD1. Germline CDR1 SQVTM, CDR2 ANQGSEA. The V gene end was trimmed by 1 base and the J gene end by 5 bases; junction bases not matched to a gene: 3. The CDR3 loop spans 13 amino acids. For the CDR3, the DNA is TGCAGCGTTGAAGGAGGACAGGGTGAGACCCAGTACTTC. Amino acid sequence: CSVEGGQGETQYF.

The V and J genes are TRBV6-2 or TRBV6-3 and TRBJ2-1, with 15 bases matching TRBD2. V trimming: 6 bases; J trimming: 10 bases; junction bases outside the gene matches: 19. CDR3 length equals 19 residues. Per the germline V gene, CDR1 is MNHEY and CDR2 is SVGEGT. CDR3 residues: CASSPGLAGGSRTSGEQFF. DNA of the CDR3: TGTGCCAGCAGCCCGGGACTAGCGGGGGGCTCCCGTACTTCCGGAGAGCAGTTCTTC.

The genes are TRBV11-3 and TRBJ1-1, with D uncertain. Trimming stripped 0 bases from V and 7 bases from J, with 9 bases between. Germline-derived CDR1 and CDR2 are SGHNT and YENEEA. The CDR3 loop spans 13 amino acids. This CDR3 is CASSLDPFGEAFF. The CDR3 DNA reads TGTGCCAGCAGCTTAGATCCGTTCGGTGAAGCTTTCTTT.